The T cell receptor beta chain under discussion was sequenced for a study of shared clonotypes between healthy human individuals. Across the study: There were three CD4 naive, three CD4 memory, two CD8 naive and one CD8 memory plates per donor.

On this clone: Its antigen is still unknown.

Points from the study as a whole: Compared with clonotypes that all four donors shared, non-shared clonotypes had lower generation probabilities. Blood alone was sampled, and tissue repertoires likely differ. Deeper or shallower sequencing was expected to change how clonotypes are shared among donors.

Data came from immunoSEQ multiplex PCR; TCRdb stores just in-frame clones and leaves some out. The repertoire consists of some 2.1 million clones, with roughly 94% occurring once and the leading ten covering roughly 1.1%. Cells designated naive CD8 were CD45RO-negative and were positively selected for CCR7, with terminally differentiated effector memory CD45RA+ cells excluded. The germline V and J ends were trimmed by 5 bases and 5 bases, with 10 bases remaining between them. Germline V gene sequence: CDR1 DFQATT, CDR2 SNEGSKA (reference sequence). The CDR3 has 11 amino acids. The source material was naive CD8+ T cells sorted from blood. The V and J genes are TRBV20-1 and TRBJ2-7, with a possible D match to TRBD1 (7 bases). This TCR was recovered from a man younger than 35 in good health. This chain's CDR3 is CSAQGGDEQYF. The CDR3 bases are TGCAGTGCTCAGGGGGGTGACGAGCAGTACTTC.